Listed below are T cell receptor beta chains from one sample, sequenced in a study of radiotherapy plus CTLA-4 blockade in lung cancer. The method was immunoSEQ multiplex PCR; TCRdb's version includes in-frame clones alone and lacks a portion of them. The table has 23,000 or so clones, around 70% seen once; the top ten hold around 3.5%. This specimen was peripheral blood, taken from a patient treated with radiotherapy plus ipilimumab. The receptor source for this set is a human donor with non-small cell lung cancer who had stable disease on radiotherapy plus ipilimumab. The CDR3 runs from the conserved cysteine through the conserved F or W. A D gene is named only where the DNA matches it firmly. Not all rows give a size; the values are once, few, many and, for expanded clones, a class.

-	TRBV9	TRBD1	TRBJ2-1	TGTGCCAGCAGCGTAGGGACAGGGGCTCCCAATGAGCAGTTCTTC	CASSVGTGAPNEQFF
-	TRBV28	TRBD1	TRBJ2-1	TGTGCCACCCTCCCCGGGACAGGGACCAACAATGAGCAGTTCTTC	CATLPGTGTNNEQFF
-	TRBV6-1	TRBD1	TRBJ2-1	TGTGCCAGCAGTGACTGGGACAGGGGTTACAATGAGCAGTTCTTC	CASSDWDRGYNEQFF
-	TRBV11-3	TRBD1	TRBJ1-3	TGTGCCAGCAGTCGACAGGGGGCTCTGCCCGGGTCTGGAAACACCATATATTTT	CASSRQGALPGSGNTIYF
few	TRBV7-3	TRBD1	TRBJ2-3	TGTGCCAGCAGCCTAACAGGGGGCGTAGGCACAGATACGCAGTATTTT	CASSLTGGVGTDTQYF
-	TRBV5-6	-	TRBJ2-3	TGTGCCAGCAGCTACCGCGGGACGGGAGTGTCCGATACGCAGTATTTT	CASSYRGTGVSDTQYF
-	TRBV6-5	TRBD1	TRBJ1-1	TGTGCCAGCAGCCGGGGACAGGGAAACACTGAAGCTTTCTTT	CASSRGQGNTEAFF
-	TRBV7-2	-	TRBJ2-3	TGTGCCAGCAGTTGGCGGGGACGCACAGATACGCAGTATTTT	CASSWRGRTDTQYF
-	TRBV7-6	TRBD2	TRBJ2-7	TGTGCCAGCAGCGACAAATTACGGACTAGCGGGAAGTACGAGCAGTACTTC	CASSDKLRTSGKYEQYF
few	TRBV27	-	TRBJ2-1	TGTGCCAGCAGTTCCCCCGGACAGGCGGGGCATGAGCAGTTCTTC	CASSSPGQAGHEQFF
-	TRBV6-1	TRBD2	TRBJ2-2	TGTGCCAGCAGTGAAGCGCGGGGGGTCACCGGGGAGCTGTTTTTT	CASSEARGVTGELFF
-	TRBV7-2	TRBD2	TRBJ2-3	TGTGCCAGCAGCTTCCGCCCTGGACTAGCGGGGGACAATCGGGCGCAGTATTTT	CASSFRPGLAGDNRAQYF
-	TRBV27	-	TRBJ1-4	TGTGCCAGCAGTTTTTGGGGGGCGCGGGAAAAACTGTTTTTT	CASSFWGAREKLFF
-	TRBV6-5	-	TRBJ1-1	TGTGCCAGCAGAGAGGCACTACACACTGAAGCTTTCTTT	CASREALHTEAFF
-	TRBV28	TRBD2	TRBJ2-7	TGTGCCAGCAGGGTAGCGGGACTCTACGAGCAGTACTTC	CASRVAGLYEQYF
-	TRBV11-3	-	TRBJ2-3	TGTGCCAGCAGCGCCCTCGTGGGGGGAGCAGATACGCAGTATTTT	CASSALVGGADTQYF
-	TRBV5-5	-	TRBJ2-5	TGTGCCAGCAGCTTGGAAGGACACGTGGAGACCCAGTACTTC	CASSLEGHVETQYF
-	TRBV28	-	TRBJ2-5	TGTGCCAGCAGTTCAGGGGAAGAGACCCAGTACTTC	CASSSGEETQYF
few	TRBV28	-	TRBJ1-3	TGTGCCAGCAGTTTTCAAGCAGGGGCCCGTCTTGGAAACACCATATATTTT	CASSFQAGARLGNTIYF
-	TRBV2	-	TRBJ2-2	TGTGCCAGCAGTCCTATCAAAGGGTGGACCGGGGAGCTGTTTTTT	CASSPIKGWTGELFF
-	TRBV15	TRBD2	TRBJ2-1	TGTGCCACCAGCAGGGATCTACTAGCGGGAGTTACAAATGAGCAGTTCTTC	CATSRDLLAGVTNEQFF
-	TRBV2	TRBD2	TRBJ2-7	TGTGCCAGCAGTGAGATCCGCCGAAGAGCGGGAGGGAACTACGAGCAGTACTTC	CASSEIRRRAGGNYEQYF
-	TRBV12-1	-	TRBJ2-7	TGTGCCAGCAGCTTTTTAGTCGATCCTCCCAACGAGCAGTACTTC	CASSFLVDPPNEQYF
-	TRBV7-2	-	TRBJ1-2	TGTGCCAGCAGCCAAGGAGTTGCCGAACTTTCCTTTTATGGCTACACCTTC	CASSQGVAELSFYGYTF
-	TRBV11-3	TRBD2	TRBJ2-1	TGTGCCAGCAGCGCGAGTAGCGGGAGGGATTCGGATGAGCAGTTCTTC	CASSASSGRDSDEQFF
-	TRBV11-3	TRBD1	TRBJ2-7	TGTGCCAGCAGCTTAGGTGGGACAGGGGGGTTCTACGAGCAGTACTTC	CASSLGGTGGFYEQYF
-	TRBV19	-	TRBJ2-6	TGTGCCAGTAGAGACCAGGTAGCAGGGGCCAACGTCCTGACTTTC	CASRDQVAGANVLTF
-	TRBV5-4	TRBD2	TRBJ2-3	TGTGCCAGCAGCTTTAGTCTAGCGGGTCGATTTCGCACAGATACGCAGTATTTT	CASSFSLAGRFRTDTQYF
-	TRBV11-3	-	TRBJ2-1	TGTGCCAGCAGCCCCCGGGTGCCGAGTGAGCAGTTCTTC	CASSPRVPSEQFF
-	TRBV28	-	TRBJ1-3	TGTGCCAGCAGTCCCCCCGAGGGGAGTTTCGGAAACACCATATATTTT	CASSPPEGSFGNTIYF
-	TRBV2	-	TRBJ1-1	TGTGCCCTCCTAGGTGAGAGGTACACTGAAGCTTTCTTT	CALLGERYTEAFF
-	TRBV2	TRBD2	TRBJ2-2	TGTGCCAGCGGACTAGCGTTCACCGGGGAGCTGTTTTTT	CASGLAFTGELFF
medium-sized	TRBV4-3	-	TRBJ1-2	TGCGCCAGCAGCCCAGGGGAACTCCTGTTCAGTGGCTACACCTTC	CASSPGELLFSGYTF
-	TRBV7-8	-	TRBJ2-7	TGTGCCAGCAGCCCCGGGACACAAAATTTAGACTACGAGCAGTACTTC	CASSPGTQNLDYEQYF
few	TRBV28	-	TRBJ2-1	TGTGCCAGCAAGCAGACGAGGAAGCAGTTCTTC	CASKQTRKQFF
-	TRBV6-5	-	TRBJ2-5	TGTGCCAGCAGTTACCTTCCCCGCGACGTTTTGGGGACCCAGTACTTC	CASSYLPRDVLGTQYF